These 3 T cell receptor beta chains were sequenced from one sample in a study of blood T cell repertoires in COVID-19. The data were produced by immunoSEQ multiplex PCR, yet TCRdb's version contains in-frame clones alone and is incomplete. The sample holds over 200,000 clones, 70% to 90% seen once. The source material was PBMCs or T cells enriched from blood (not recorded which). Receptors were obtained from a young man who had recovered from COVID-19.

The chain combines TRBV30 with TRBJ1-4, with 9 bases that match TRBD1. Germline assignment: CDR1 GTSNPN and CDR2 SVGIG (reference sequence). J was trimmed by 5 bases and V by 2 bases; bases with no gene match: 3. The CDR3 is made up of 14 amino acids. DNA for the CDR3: TGTGCCTGGAGTAGCGGGACAGGGAATGAAAAACTGTTTTTT. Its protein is CAWSSGTGNEKLFF.

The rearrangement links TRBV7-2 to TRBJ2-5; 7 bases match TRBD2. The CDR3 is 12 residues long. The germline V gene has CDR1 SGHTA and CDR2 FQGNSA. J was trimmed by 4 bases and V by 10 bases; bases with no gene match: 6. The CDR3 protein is CATGSGAETQYF. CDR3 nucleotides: TGTGCCACTGGAAGCGGGGCAGAGACCCAGTACTTC.

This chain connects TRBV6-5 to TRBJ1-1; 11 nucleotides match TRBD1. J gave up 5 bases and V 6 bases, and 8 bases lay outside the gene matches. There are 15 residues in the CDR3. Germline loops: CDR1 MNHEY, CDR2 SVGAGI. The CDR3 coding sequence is TGTGCCAGCAGCACTAAGGACAGGGGGCGTACTGAAGCTTTCTTT. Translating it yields CASSTKDRGRTEAFF.